A single sample gave rise to the 29 T cell receptor beta chains below, sequenced in a study of blood T cells in healthy people across ages. The second PCR ran about 6 to 12 cycles with a sample-barcoded 5' primer and J-beta primers. MiXCR, applied by TCRdb to the 5' RACE reads, yields one record per CDR3 protein. Counted here are some 1,800,000 distinct CDR3 sequences, 35% to 50% occurring once; the ten biggest clones make up approximately 22%. The sequencing input was blood. These receptors all stem from a human donor in good health.

The chain recombines TRBV7-2 with TRBJ2-3, with D perhaps TRBD2 (6 bases). V shed 5 bases and J shed 7 bases, with 10 bases lying between them. Germline CDR1 and CDR2: SGHTA and FQGNSA. The CDR3 is 12 residues long. CDR3 DNA sequence: TGTGCCAGCAGCACCGGGACTTATACGCAGTATTTT. It encodes CASSTGTYTQYF.

The CDR3 loop is CATSRTGTARYEQYF. The CDR3 DNA follows: TGTGCCACCAGCAGGACCGGGACAGCACGTTACGAGCAGTACTTC. The chain joins TRBV15 to TRBJ2-5; TRBD1 agrees at 7 bases. The assigned J gene may be wrong: the sequence end matches TRBJ2-7 better. The CDR3 spans 15 residues. Germline V gene sequence: CDR1 LNHNV, CDR2 YYDKDF (reference sequence).

The V and J genes are TRBV7-2 and TRBJ2-1, with TRBD1 identical over 9 bases. CDR1 is SGHTA, CDR2 FQGNSA, per germline. The CDR3 runs to 21 residues. J was trimmed by 0 bases and V by 0 bases; bases with no gene match: 15. The CDR3 coding sequence is TGTGCCAGCAGCTTAGCCCTTTTCGGGACAGGGTCCTCGGACTCCTACAATGAGCAGTTCTTC. This sequence encodes CASSLALFGTGSSDSYNEQFF.

This chain links TRBV2 with TRBJ2-1; D is uncertain. This CDR3 is built from 12 residues. V was shortened by 10 bases and J by 3 bases, with 10 bases between the two germline ends. The germline V gene has CDR1 SNHLY and CDR2 FYNNEI. The CDR3 DNA reads TGTGCCACCATGGGCAGCTACAATGAGCAGTTCTTC. Residues: CATMGSYNEQFF.

This clonotype was detected only a few times. The CDR3 nucleotides read TGCAGTGCTAGTGCCGCGGAGGCGACAGATACGCAGTATTTT. Translated, it gives CSASAAEATDTQYF. The rearrangement uses TRBV20-1 and TRBJ2-3, with D perhaps TRBD2 (5 bases). Germline values: CDR1 DFQATT, CDR2 SNEGSKA (reference sequence). The V and J ends lost 3 bases and 3 bases respectively, with 13 bases between them. The CDR3 loop spans 14 amino acids.

This clonotype showed up just a few times. CDR3 loop: CSARDTTYGYTF. CDR3 DNA sequence: TGCAGTGCTAGGGATACCACATATGGCTACACCTTC. The chain recombines TRBV20-1 with TRBJ1-2, with unresolved D. With 3 bases removed from V and 5 bases from J, the gap between germline ends came to 10 bases. The CDR3 runs to 12 residues. The germline V gene encodes CDR1 DFQATT and CDR2 SNEGSKA (reference sequence).

Worth noting for this clonotype: One end of the junction does not line up with germline, which may come from a read error. This chain links TRBV11-3 with TRBJ2-1, with D perhaps matching TRBD1 (6 bases). The tail of the sequence fits TRBJ2-7 better, so the J call may be wrong. This CDR3 region has 13 residues. Germline CDR1 reads SGHNT; CDR2 reads YENEEA. The CDR3 bases are TGTGCCAGCAGCACGGGACACTCCTGCGAGCAGTACTTC. Its protein product is CASSTGHSCEQYF.

This clonotype has just a few counts. The chain employs TRBV27 and TRBJ1-6; 7 nucleotides align to TRBD1. There are 15 residues in the CDR3. Unmatched junction bases numbered 9, after V lost 6 bases and J lost 7 bases. CDR1 and CDR2 (germline): MNHEY, SMNVEV (reference sequence). The CDR3 region has the DNA TGTGCCAGCAGCCTTAATCAGGGGGAGAATTCACCCCTCCACTTT. Amino acids: CASSLNQGENSPLHF.

The chain has TRBV3-1 and TRBJ2-1; 8 bases align to TRBD2. This CDR3 region has 16 residues. V shed 4 bases, J shed 3 bases, and the junction held 8 bases outside the gene matches. Germline CDR1 reads LGHDT; CDR2 reads YNNKEL (reference sequence). The CDR3 sequence is CASSLPGGAYYNEQFF. As DNA, the CDR3 is TGTGCCAGCAGCCTCCCCGGGGGGGCGTACTACAATGAGCAGTTCTTC.

V gene TRBV20-1 combines with J gene TRBJ2-6, with D possibly being TRBD1 (5 bases). This CDR3 is built from 18 residues. Germline CDR1 and CDR2: DFQATT and SNEGSKA (reference sequence). Trimming pared 2 bases from V and 1 base from J, leaving 18 bases between. The CDR3: CSARPSTDSRSGANVLTF. The CDR3 DNA reads as TGCAGTGCTAGACCATCGACAGACTCCCGATCTGGGGCCAACGTCCTGACTTTC.

This clonotype was detected only a few times. V and J are TRBV7-9 and TRBJ2-7; D not certain. V lost 6 bases to trimming and J lost 3 bases, with 9 bases between them. Germline CDR1 reads SEHNR; CDR2 reads FQNEAQ (reference sequence). The CDR3 runs 12 residues. CDR3 sequence: CASSPVLYEQYF. The CDR3 coding sequence is TGTGCCAGCAGTCCGGTCCTCTACGAGCAGTACTTC.

The chain combines TRBV7-8 with TRBJ2-4; 8 bases map to TRBD2. With the DNA end fitting TRBJ2-5 better, the J assignment may be wrong. The CDR3 is 18 amino acids. Germline V lookup: CDR1 SGHVS, CDR2 FQNEAQ. The CDR3 DNA is TGTGCCAGCAGCTTAGCGCCCCCACTAGCGGACCCCCGGGAGACCCAGTACTTC. Amino acids: CASSLAPPLADPRETQYF.

The rearrangement uses TRBV7-8 and TRBJ2-3, with 11 bases that match TRBD2. J was trimmed by 7 bases and V by 2 bases; bases with no gene match: 8. The CDR3 consists of 16 residues. The germline CDR1 and CDR2 sequences are SGHVS and FQNEAQ. DNA for the CDR3: TGTGCCAGCAGCTTATTCCCTAGCGGGGGGTTGAATACGCAGTATTTT. The encoded protein is CASSLFPSGGLNTQYF.

This rearrangement joins TRBV15 to TRBJ2-3; the D gene could be TRBD1 or TRBD2 (6 bases each). Trimming took off 2 bases at V and 5 bases at J, with 14 bases between the two ends. Germline values: CDR1 LNHNV, CDR2 YYDKDF (reference sequence). This CDR3 comprises 15 residues. The CDR3 spells CATSRFRGGIDTQYF. In DNA, the CDR3 is TGTGCCACCAGCAGATTCAGAGGGGGGATAGATACGCAGTATTTT.

This clonotype was detected a few times. The chain carries TRBV20-1 and TRBJ2-3, with 15 bases lining up with TRBD2. V lost 6 bases, J lost 6 bases, and 10 bases stayed unmatched. CDR3 length: 16 residues. Looked up from germline, CDR1 is DFQATT and CDR2 is SNEGSKA (reference sequence). The CDR3 DNA follows: TGCAGTGCCCACGCCGGGACTAGCGGGGGGAGGGATACGCAGTATTTT. It specifies CSAHAGTSGGRDTQYF.

With regard to this clonotype: An end of the junction differs from the germline gene, which may be a read error. This chain links TRBV12-3 or TRBV12-4 with TRBJ1-5, with 9 bases identical to TRBD1. The length of the CDR3 is 14 residues. For the CDR3, the DNA is TGTGTCAGCAGTTTACAGGGGGCGAGTCAGCCCCAGCATTTT. Its translation: CVSSLQGASQPQHF.

This clonotype appeared a few times. The chain links TRBV20-1 to TRBJ2-4; perhaps TRBD2 as D (5 bases). The ends were cut back, 3 bases at V and 2 bases at J, with 14 bases in the middle. This CDR3 has 15 amino acids. The V gene's germline CDR1 is DFQATT and CDR2 SNEGSKA (reference sequence). The CDR3 bases are TGCAGTGCTAGGAGCGGTTTGACTCCCAAAAACATTCAGTACTTC. It codes for CSARSGLTPKNIQYF.

V is TRBV7-6 and J is TRBJ1-1, with 9 bases fitting TRBD1. Germline CDR1 is SGHVS and CDR2 is FNYEAQ. The length of the CDR3 is 15 residues. The V gene end was trimmed by 3 bases and the J gene end by 5 bases; junction bases not matched to a gene: 7. The CDR3 nucleotides are TGTGCCAGCAGCTTGAACCGACAGGGGGGGACTGAAGCTTTCTTT. Translation gives CASSLNRQGGTEAFF.

The V gene is TRBV7-2, the J gene TRBJ1-4; D possibly corresponds to TRBD1 (5 bases). CDR3 length equals 18 residues. The V gene lost 1 base and the J gene lost 4 bases, with 19 bases spanning the gap. In germline, CDR1 is SGHTA, CDR2 FQGNSA. Written as DNA, the CDR3 is TGTGCCAGCAGCTTAGGTGCAGGGCCCACCCCGCTTAATGAAAAACTGTTTTTT. Translating gives CASSLGAGPTPLNEKLFF. The whole variable domain, remainder taken from reference TRBV7-2 and TRBJ1-4, is GAGVSQSPSNKVTEKGKDVELRCDPISGHTALYWYRQSLGQGLEFLIYFQGNSAPDKSGLPSDRFSAERTGGSVSTLTIQRTQQEDSAVYLCASSLGAGPTPLNEKLFFGSGTQLSVL.

This clonotype was counted a few times. The gene calls are TRBV29-1 and TRBJ1-2, with 10 nucleotides matching TRBD1. The V gene's germline CDR1 is SQVTM and CDR2 ANQGSEA. The junction had 7 bases not matched to a gene; V was cut back by 8 bases and J by 7 bases. CDR3 size: 12 residues. The CDR3, as DNA: TGCAGCACCTGGACAGGGGGTCCTGGCTACACCTTC. It translates to CSTWTGGPGYTF.

This chain uses TRBV9 with TRBJ1-2; TRBD1 matches 7 bases. The CDR3 has 14 residues. The germline gives CDR1 SGDLS, CDR2 YYNGEE. The V and J ends lost 4 bases and 3 bases, in that order; junction bases with no gene match: 6. The CDR3 DNA reads TGTGCCAGCAGCTTAGGACAGGTAGACTATGGCTACACCTTC. Translating gives CASSLGQVDYGYTF.

The chain has TRBV29-1 and TRBJ2-3, with no clear D. Germline CDR1 reads SQVTM; CDR2 reads ANQGSEA. CDR3 length: 13 amino acids. Trimming cost V 0 bases and J 5 bases, with 9 bases left between them. The CDR3 sequence: CSVEELVRDTQYF. The DNA for the CDR3 is TGCAGCGTTGAAGAATTGGTAAGAGATACGCAGTATTTT.

This clonotype was seen a handful of times. The rearrangement uses TRBV7-9 and TRBJ2-5; 7 bases match TRBD1. Trimming took 5 bases from V and 2 from J; bases not matched to a gene: 14. The CDR3 consists of 17 residues. Germline CDR1 is SEHNR and CDR2 is FQNEAQ (reference sequence). The CDR3: CASSPGQELLWQETQYF. The CDR3, as DNA: TGTGCCAGCAGCCCTGGACAGGAATTGTTGTGGCAAGAGACCCAGTACTTC.

The V call is TRBV20-1, the J call TRBJ2-1, with D unclear. V was trimmed by 3 bases and J by 12 bases, leaving 9 bases between them. From germline, CDR1 is DFQATT and CDR2 SNEGSKA (reference sequence). This CDR3 spans 10 amino acids. CDR3 DNA sequence: TGCAGTGCTAGGTCCCAAAGGCAGTTCTTC. Residues: CSARSQRQFF.

In DNA, the CDR3 is TGTGCCAGCAGCTCAAGGGGGGGGCAGAGAAACACCATATATTTT. Its protein is CASSSRGGQRNTIYF. J is TRBJ1-3 and V is TRBV3-1; TRBD1 might be the D (6 bases). The CDR3 is 15 amino acids. The germline gives CDR1 LGHDT, CDR2 YNNKEL (reference sequence). The V end lost 5 bases, the J end lost 5 bases, and 16 bases lay between the germline ends.

The chain couples TRBV7-2 to TRBJ2-2; tentatively, D is TRBD2 (6 bases). V gave up 5 bases and J gave up 3 bases, with 10 bases separating them. Germline V gives CDR1 SGHTA, CDR2 FQGNSA. This CDR3 contains 14 residues. The DNA for the CDR3 is TGTGCCAGCAGCCGGGACTTGTACACCGGGGAGCTGTTTTTT. It encodes CASSRDLYTGELFF.

This clonotype occurred a few times. The rearrangement joins TRBV2 to TRBJ2-7; 9 nucleotides align to TRBD2. Germline trimming cut 7 bases from V and 1 base from J; bases unmatched to any gene: 11. Germline-derived CDR1 and CDR2 are SNHLY and FYNNEI. CDR3 length equals 16 residues. The CDR3 DNA is TGTGCCAGCACCCCATCCGGGACTAGCAGTTCCTACGAGCAGTACTTC. Encoded protein: CASTPSGTSSSYEQYF. Looking up the rest from reference TRBV2 and TRBJ2-7 gives the full variable domain: EPEVTQTPSHQVTQMGQEVILRCVPISNHLYFYWYRQILGQKVEFLVSFYNNEISEKSEIFDDQFSVERPDGSNFTLKIRSTKLEDSAMYFCASTPSGTSSSYEQYFGPGTRLTVT.

The chain has TRBV12-3 or TRBV12-4 and TRBJ1-4; 11 bases agree with TRBD1. With 3 bases clipped from V and 10 bases from J, the junction kept 7 bases outside the gene matches. This CDR3 region has 15 residues. CDR3 amino acids: CASSLESGTGGKLFF. CDR3 nucleotide sequence: TGTGCCAGCAGTTTGGAGTCAGGGACAGGGGGAAAACTGTTTTTT.

CDR3 residues: CASSFAGGGSYEQYF. In DNA, the CDR3 is TGTGCCAGCAGCTTTGCCGGTGGGGGTTCCTACGAGCAGTACTTC. The chain combines TRBV7-6 with TRBJ2-7, with D perhaps being TRBD1 or TRBD2 (5 bases each). The ends were cut back, 3 bases at V and 1 base at J, with 13 bases in the middle. Per germline, CDR1 SGHVS and CDR2 FNYEAQ. The CDR3 has 15 amino acids.